This T cell receptor beta chain is drawn from a study of CXCR3-negative and CXCR3-positive naive CD8 T cells. The overall study: With about 1.5 +/- 0.3 million reads per library, the TRB reads numbered around 150 million in total.

Definition of naive CD8+ T cells rested on a CD45RO-CCR7+CD27+CD95- profile. As concerns this clonotype: Its target is unknown.

Study-wide findings and caveats: With respect to TRBV-TRBJ usage, naive CXCR3-negative and CXCR3-positive cells were similar; memory differed.

This CDR3 has 17 residues. Looked up from germline, CDR1 is LNHDA and CDR2 is SQIVND (reference sequence). Libraries of TRB cDNA were made by 5' RACE and carried UMIs. TCRdb derives one entry per CDR3 protein from the 5' RACE reads, leaving out DNA. The table lists fewer than 55,000 distinct CDR3 sequences. The TCR sequence derives from a human donor in good health. Some clones in this sample may be carry-over from other donors' samples. The gene calls are TRBV19 and TRBJ2-1; TCRdb selects TRBD1, and the lack of DNA leaves this call unchecked. Sequencing input: naive CXCR3- CD8+ T cells from blood. Subset reported: CD45RO-CCR7+CD27+CD95- naive CD8+ T cells lacking CXCR3 (TNR3-). CDR3 loop: CASSEGDRGSTYNEQFF.